Shown below are 26 T cell receptor beta chains from a single sample sequenced in a study of OX40 agonist ivuxolimab in advanced cancers. Profiled with immunoSEQ multiplex PCR; TCRdb holds only in-frame clones, not every one. The sample includes 45,000 to 50,000 clones, about 90% of them seen just once. The sample here was CD4+ or CD8+ T cells sorted from blood, taken in a trial of the OX40 agonist ivuxolimab. The source of these receptors is an adult with an advanced solid tumor such as melanoma, head and neck, liver or kidney cancer.

The gene calls are TRBV11-1 and TRBJ1-1; D might be TRBD1 (5 bases). The germline V gene encodes CDR1 SGHAT and CDR2 FQDESV (reference sequence). There are 14 residues in the CDR3. Trimming took 4 bases from V and 0 from J, leaving 9 bases between them. The CDR3 DNA reads TGTGCCAGCAGCTGGGGGGGGATGAACACTGAAGCTTTCTTT. Protein product: CASSWGGMNTEAFF. The entire variable domain, with the rest obtained from reference TRBV11-1 and TRBJ1-1, is as follows: EAEVAQSPRYKITEKSQAVAFWCDPISGHATLYWYRQILGQGPELLVQFQDESVVDDSQLPKDRFSAERLKGVDSTLKIQPAELGDSAMYLCASSWGGMNTEAFFGQGTRLTVV.

V usage is TRBV13 and J usage is TRBJ2-6, with D maybe TRBD2 (6 bases). V was clipped by 10 bases and J by 3 bases, with 10 bases between them. CDR1 is PRHDT, CDR2 FYEKMQ, per germline (reference sequence). The CDR3 is made up of 13 amino acids. CDR3 sequence (DNA): TGTGCCACAACTAGCCTTGGGGCCAACGTCCTGACTTTC. It encodes CATTSLGANVLTF.

The V call is TRBV11-1, the J call TRBJ2-7, with a tentative D call TRBD2 (7 bases). Germline V gene sequence: CDR1 SGHAT, CDR2 FQDESV (reference sequence). There are 13 residues in the CDR3. V lost 8 bases and J 6 bases, leaving 17 bases between the germline ends. CDR3 nucleotide sequence: TGTGCCAGCGAATCCGAGGGGGGGTCCGAGCAGTACTTC. It specifies CASESEGGSEQYF.

The rearrangement links TRBV7-9 to TRBJ2-4, with 8 bases identical to TRBD1. This CDR3 is 12 amino acids long. CDR1 is SEHNR and CDR2 is FQNEAQ in the germline V gene (reference sequence). V was clipped by 3 bases and J by 13 bases; unmatched bases: 5. CDR3: CASSLERDRQYF. In DNA form, the CDR3 reads TGTGCCAGCAGCTTGGAACGGGACAGGCAGTACTTC.

This clone was seen a single time. The rearrangement uses TRBV9 and TRBJ1-1; TRBD1 aligns across 12 bases. There are 16 residues in the CDR3. Germline loops: CDR1 SGDLS, CDR2 YYNGEE. V shed 3 bases, J shed 4 bases, and the junction held 7 bases outside the gene matches. CDR3 in DNA: TGTGCCAGCAGCGCCCGGGACAGGGGGCTAGGCACTGAAGCTTTCTTT. It codes for CASSARDRGLGTEAFF.

V and J are TRBV30 and TRBJ2-1; D is ambiguous. The germline V gene encodes CDR1 GTSNPN and CDR2 SVGIG (reference sequence). V lost 0 bases, J lost 1 base, and 7 bases lay in between. This CDR3 is built from 14 residues. CDR3 sequence (DNA): TGTGCCTGGAGTGTACAATGGTCCTACAATGAGCAGTTCTTC. The encoded protein is CAWSVQWSYNEQFF.

The rearrangement joins TRBV19 to TRBJ2-2; D unresolved. Germline CDR1 and CDR2: LNHDA and SQIVND (reference sequence). CDR3 size: 12 residues. Trimming cost V 6 bases and J 5 bases, with 7 bases left between them. CDR3 loop: CASRRETGELFF. The CDR3, as DNA: TGTGCCAGTAGAAGGGAAACCGGGGAGCTGTTTTTT.

The chain carries TRBV30 and TRBJ2-7; D remains ambiguous. CDR1 is GTSNPN, CDR2 SVGIG, per germline (reference sequence). V gave up 1 base and J gave up 2 bases, with 12 bases separating them. The CDR3 runs 14 residues. The CDR3 protein is CAWSGQGRPYEQYF. CDR3 sequence (DNA): TGTGCCTGGAGTGGCCAAGGTCGTCCCTACGAGCAGTACTTC.

The CDR3 nucleotides are TGCGCCAGCAGCCAAGGGGGGGGGAGCGGGATATCATTCAATGAGCAGTTCTTC. This sequence encodes CASSQGGGSGISFNEQFF. The V gene is TRBV4-3, the J gene TRBJ2-1, with TRBD2 matching over 7 bases. The CDR3 sequence is 18 residues long. With 1 base clipped from V and 6 bases from J, the junction kept 15 bases outside the gene matches. CDR1 LGHNA and CDR2 YSLEER come from the germline V gene.

The rearrangement joins TRBV30 to TRBJ2-5, with 10 bases identical to TRBD1. The CDR3 contains 15 residues. Trimming at V came to 2 bases and at J to 7 bases, leaving 10 bases not matched to a gene. Germline assignment: CDR1 GTSNPN and CDR2 SVGIG (reference sequence). The CDR3 here is CAWSPGTGVLVTQYF. CDR3 bases: TGTGCCTGGAGTCCCGGGACAGGGGTTTTAGTGACCCAGTACTTC.

The J gene is TRBJ2-7, the V gene TRBV7-2; D is tentatively TRBD1 or TRBD2 (5 bases each). From germline, CDR1 is SGHTA and CDR2 FQGNSA. This CDR3 has 15 residues. Deletions cut 5 bases from V and 1 base from J, with 15 bases between. The CDR3 protein is CASSLDPGTSYEQYF. The DNA for the CDR3 is TGTGCCAGCAGCCTCGACCCAGGGACGTCCTACGAGCAGTACTTC.

V and J are TRBV6-5 and TRBJ2-3; 7 nucleotides agree with TRBD2. The germline V gene encodes CDR1 MNHEY and CDR2 SVGAGI. The V gene end was trimmed by 2 bases and the J gene end by 4 bases; junction bases not matched to a gene: 3. This CDR3 contains 14 residues. Here the CDR3 DNA reads TGTGCCAGCAGTTACGCCGGACTAGCAGATACGCAGTATTTT. This codes for CASSYAGLADTQYF.

The genes are TRBV7-2 and TRBJ2-7; a possible D gene is TRBD2 (6 bases). Germline loops: CDR1 SGHTA, CDR2 FQGNSA. The CDR3 consists of 16 residues. The V gene lost 5 bases and the J gene lost 0 bases, with 17 bases spanning the gap. CDR3 DNA sequence: TGTGCCAGCAGCCCGGTCTCTGGGACTGCCTCCTACGAGCAGTACTTC. The encoded protein is CASSPVSGTASYEQYF. The full variable domain, in which reference TRBV7-2 and TRBJ2-7 provide the parts outside the CDR3, is GAGVSQSPSNKVTEKGKDVELRCDPISGHTALYWYRQSLGQGLEFLIYFQGNSAPDKSGLPSDRFSAERTGGSVSTLTIQRTQQEDSAVYLCASSPVSGTASYEQYFGPGTRLTVT.

J is TRBJ1-5 and V is TRBV28, with 10 positions matching TRBD1. The germline V gene encodes CDR1 MDHEN and CDR2 SYDVKM. The CDR3 has 15 amino acids. J gave up 6 bases and V 6 bases, and 8 bases lay outside the gene matches. The CDR3 nucleotides are TGTGCCAGCAGCCGCGGGACAGGGGTCGGTCAGCCCCAGCATTTT. Encoded protein: CASSRGTGVGQPQHF.

The chain carries TRBV27 and TRBJ1-1, with a weak D call TRBD1 (5 bases). The CDR3 length is 15 residues. Looked up from germline, CDR1 is MNHEY and CDR2 is SMNVEV (reference sequence). V was clipped by 2 bases and J by 6 bases, with 16 bases between them. For the CDR3, the DNA is TGTGCCAGCAGTTTAGGGGGGTGGGGTAGCCCTGAAGCTTTCTTT. Translating gives CASSLGGWGSPEAFF.

The gene calls are TRBV29-1 and TRBJ2-3; D unresolved. The ends were cut back, 5 bases at V and 0 bases at J, with 9 bases in the middle. Germline loops: CDR1 SQVTM, CDR2 ANQGSEA. The CDR3 is made up of 13 amino acids. The DNA of the CDR3 is TGCAGCGTTCGGATCGGGAGCACAGATACGCAGTATTTT. Its protein is CSVRIGSTDTQYF.

This chain uses TRBV5-5 with TRBJ1-6; perhaps TRBD1 as D (5 bases). Germline assignment: CDR1 SGHKS and CDR2 YYEKEE (reference sequence). V was cut by 0 bases and J by 9 bases, with 10 bases left in between. The CDR3 sequence is 14 residues long. For the CDR3, the DNA is TGTGCCAGCAGCTTGGTCGGGGACGGTTCACCCCTCCACTTT. This translates into CASSLVGDGSPLHF. The entire variable domain, with the rest obtained from reference TRBV5-5 and TRBJ1-6, is as follows: DAGVTQSPTHLIKTRGQQVTLRCSPISGHKSVSWYQQVLGQGPQFIFQYYEKEERGRGNFPDRFSARQFPNYSSELNVNALLLGDSALYLCASSLVGDGSPLHFGNGTRLTVT.

CDR3 in amino acids: CASSLEGSYNEQFF. CDR3 nucleotides: TGTGCCAGCAGTTTAGAGGGATCCTACAATGAGCAGTTCTTC. The chain recombines TRBV27 with TRBJ2-1; D is possibly TRBD2 (5 bases). This CDR3 is 14 amino acids long. From germline, CDR1 is MNHEY and CDR2 SMNVEV (reference sequence). Trimming shortened V by 2 bases and J by 1 base, and 6 bases separated the two germline ends.

For this clone: The junction and the germline gene differ at one end; a read error may be behind it. As DNA, the CDR3 is TGTGCCAGCAGTTTAACCGGGACAGGGTATGCCTACACCTTC. Its translation is CASSLTGTGYAYTF. The V gene is TRBV27, the J gene TRBJ1-2; 9 bases are a match to TRBD1. CDR1 MNHEY and CDR2 SMNVEV come from the germline V gene (reference sequence). The CDR3 runs to 14 residues.

This clone is a singleton in its sample. The chain couples TRBV7-2 to TRBJ2-3; TRBD1 matches at 9 bases. The CDR3 has 17 amino acids. CDR1 SGHTA and CDR2 FQGNSA come from the germline V gene. The V and J ends lost 4 bases and 2 bases, in that order; junction bases with no gene match: 10. Here the CDR3 DNA reads TGTGCCAGCAGCTCGACAGGGGGGCTAGCTGACACAGATACGCAGTATTTT. It yields the protein CASSSTGGLADTDTQYF.

This clone appeared once. The chain carries TRBV9 and TRBJ2-3, with D possibly being TRBD2 (6 bases). Trimming stripped 3 bases from V and 6 bases from J, with 14 bases between. The CDR3 consists of 14 residues. Germline V gene data show CDR1 as SGDLS and CDR2 as YYNGEE. This chain's CDR3 is CASSESGLRDTQYF. The CDR3 nucleotides read TGTGCCAGCAGCGAATCCGGACTAAGGGATACGCAGTATTTT.

The chain links TRBV29-1 to TRBJ2-7, with TRBD1 matching over 7 bases. The trim removed 3 bases at V and 7 bases at J, leaving 9 bases unmatched. Germline V lookup: CDR1 SQVTM, CDR2 ANQGSEA. This CDR3 has 13 amino acids. This CDR3 is CSVEGTVAREQYF. CDR3 in DNA: TGCAGCGTTGAGGGGACAGTTGCCAGGGAGCAGTACTTC.

The chain employs TRBV19 and TRBJ2-5, with D possibly TRBD1 on 8 matching bases. The CDR3 sequence is 14 residues long. In germline, CDR1 is LNHDA, CDR2 SQIVND (reference sequence). The germline V and J ends were trimmed by 6 bases and 3 bases, with 14 bases remaining between them. The CDR3 nucleotides read TGTGCCAGTAGCCTCACAGGGGGGGAAGAGACCCAGTACTTC. The encoded protein is CASSLTGGEETQYF.

The J gene is TRBJ1-6, the V gene TRBV7-9; the match to TRBD1 covers 10 bases. This CDR3 contains 14 residues. Germline CDR1 and CDR2: SEHNR and FQNEAQ (reference sequence). V lost 6 bases to trimming and J lost 9 bases; unmatched junction nucleotides: 5. The chain's CDR3 is CASSPTGGFSPLHF. Here the CDR3 DNA reads TGTGCCAGCAGTCCGACAGGGGGCTTTTCACCCCTCCACTTT.

The J gene is TRBJ1-2, the V gene TRBV19; D call uncertain. The germline gives CDR1 LNHDA, CDR2 SQIVND (reference sequence). The V gene lost 3 bases and the J gene lost 8 bases, with 16 bases spanning the gap. The CDR3 has 14 amino acids. CDR3 DNA: TGTGCCAGTAGTATTGGAGTCGACGGGTACGGCTACACCTTC. It translates to CASSIGVDGYGYTF.

The J gene is TRBJ2-5, the V gene TRBV5-1; 11 bases match TRBD2. The CDR3 is made up of 16 amino acids. V trimming: 0 bases; J trimming: 5 bases; junction bases outside the gene matches: 6. Germline V CDR1 and CDR2: SGHRS, YFSETQ. CDR3 sequence: CASSLDLAGGEETQYF. The CDR3 DNA reads as TGCGCCAGCAGCTTGGACCTAGCGGGGGGCGAGGAGACCCAGTACTTC. The variable domain in full, completed from reference TRBV5-1 and TRBJ2-5, reads KAGVTQTPRYLIKTRGQQVTLSCSPISGHRSVSWYQQTPGQGLQFLFEYFSETQRNKGNFPGRFSGRQFSNSRSEMNVSTLELGDSALYLCASSLDLAGGEETQYFGPGTRLLVL.